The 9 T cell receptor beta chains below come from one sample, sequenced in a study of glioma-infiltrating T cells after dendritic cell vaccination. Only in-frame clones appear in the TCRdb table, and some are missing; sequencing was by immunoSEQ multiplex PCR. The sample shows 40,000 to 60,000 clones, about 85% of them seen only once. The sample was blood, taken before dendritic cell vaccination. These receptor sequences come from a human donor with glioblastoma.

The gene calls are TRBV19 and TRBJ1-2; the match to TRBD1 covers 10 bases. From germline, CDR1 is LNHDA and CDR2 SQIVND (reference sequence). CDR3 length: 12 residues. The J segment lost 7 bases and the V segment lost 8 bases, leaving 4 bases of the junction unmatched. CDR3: CASRQGALGYTF. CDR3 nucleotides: TGTGCCAGTCGACAGGGGGCCCTTGGCTACACCTTC.

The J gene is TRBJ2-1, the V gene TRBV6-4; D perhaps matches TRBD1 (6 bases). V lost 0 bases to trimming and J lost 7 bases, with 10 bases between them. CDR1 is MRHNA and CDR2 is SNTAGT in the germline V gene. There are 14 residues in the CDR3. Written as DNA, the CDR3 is TGTGCCAGCAGTGACTCGGACAGTGGGAATGAGCAGTTCTTC. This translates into CASSDSDSGNEQFF.

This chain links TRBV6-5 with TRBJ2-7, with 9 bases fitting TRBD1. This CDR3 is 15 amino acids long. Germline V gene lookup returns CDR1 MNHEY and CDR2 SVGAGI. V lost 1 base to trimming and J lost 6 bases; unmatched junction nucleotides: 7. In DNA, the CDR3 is TGTGCCAGCAGTTACTACCGGGACAGGGTTACCGAGCAGTACTTC. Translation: CASSYYRDRVTEQYF.

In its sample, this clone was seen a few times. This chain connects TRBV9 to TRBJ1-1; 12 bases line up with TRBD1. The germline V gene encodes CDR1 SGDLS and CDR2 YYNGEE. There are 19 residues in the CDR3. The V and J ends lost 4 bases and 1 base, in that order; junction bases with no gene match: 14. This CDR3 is CASSLGTGGAIWGNTEAFF. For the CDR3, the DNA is TGTGCCAGCAGCTTAGGGACAGGGGGCGCGATTTGGGGGAACACTGAAGCTTTCTTT. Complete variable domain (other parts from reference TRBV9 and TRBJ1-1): DSGVTQTPKHLITATGQRVTLRCSPRSGDLSVYWYQQSLDQGLQFLIQYYNGEERAKGNILERFSAQQFPDLHSELNLSSLELGDSALYFCASSLGTGGAIWGNTEAFFGQGTRLTVV.

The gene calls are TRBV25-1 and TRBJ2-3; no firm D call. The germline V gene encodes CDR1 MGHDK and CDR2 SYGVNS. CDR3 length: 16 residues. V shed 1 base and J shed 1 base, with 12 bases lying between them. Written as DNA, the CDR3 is TGTGCCAGCAGTGAATCACAAGTTAGCCGCACAGATACGCAGTATTTT. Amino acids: CASSESQVSRTDTQYF.

CDR3 DNA sequence: TGCGCCAGCAGCCAACTCCGGGACAGGTCCTACGAGCAGTACTTC. This translates into CASSQLRDRSYEQYF. This chain joins TRBV4-1 and TRBJ2-7, with 8 bases lining up with TRBD1. With 2 bases clipped from V and 1 base from J, the junction kept 4 bases outside the gene matches. This CDR3 region has 15 residues. CDR1 MGHRA and CDR2 YSYEKL come from the germline V gene.

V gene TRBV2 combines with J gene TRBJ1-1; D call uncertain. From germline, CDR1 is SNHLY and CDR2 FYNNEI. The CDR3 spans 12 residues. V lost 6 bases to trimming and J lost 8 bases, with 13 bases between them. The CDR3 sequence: CASRLNDNEAFF. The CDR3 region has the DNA TGTGCCAGCAGACTAAATGATAACGAAGCTTTCTTT.

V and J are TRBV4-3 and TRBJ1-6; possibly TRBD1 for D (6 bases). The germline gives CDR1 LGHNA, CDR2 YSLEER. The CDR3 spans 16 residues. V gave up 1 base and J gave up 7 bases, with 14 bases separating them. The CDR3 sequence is CASSQGGGGENSPLHF. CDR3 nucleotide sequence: TGCGCCAGCAGCCAAGGGGGAGGGGGAGAGAATTCACCCCTCCACTTT.

In nucleotides, the CDR3 is TGCAGCGTTCGGACAGGGTGGAACACTGAAGCTTTCTTT. It is translated as CSVRTGWNTEAFF. The rearrangement joins TRBV29-1 to TRBJ1-1; 8 bases line up with TRBD1. There are 13 residues in the CDR3. Trimming at V came to 5 bases and at J to 1 base, leaving 3 bases not matched to a gene. CDR1 and CDR2 (germline): SQVTM, ANQGSEA. The full variable domain, its missing parts supplied by reference TRBV29-1 and TRBJ1-1, is SAVISQKPSRDICQRGTSLTIQCQVDSQVTMMFWYRQQPGQSLTLIATANQGSEATYESGFVIDKFPISRPNLTFSTLTVSNMSPEDSSIYLCSVRTGWNTEAFFGQGTRLTVV.